This T cell receptor beta chain originates from a study of response to subunit inactivated influenza vaccine. TCRdb reprocessed the RT-PCR reads with MiXCR, giving one entry per CDR3 protein. The profile covers 300,000 to 350,000 distinct CDR3 sequences, with about a fifth appearing a single time and 10% to 13% taken by the ten largest. Ten or more counts support this clonotype. V was pared by 6 bases and J by 8 bases, with 16 bases between. Germline values: CDR1 SNHLY, CDR2 FYNNEI. This CDR3 is built from 14 residues. The clonotype originates from a man aged 50 to 69 who received an inactivated influenza vaccine. This sample comprised PBMCs from blood, obtained 21 months after vaccination. This chain joins TRBV2 and TRBJ1-4; unclear D gene. The CDR3 loop is CASRRRVEVEKLFF. CDR3 DNA sequence: TGTGCCAGCAGGCGACGGGTCGAGGTAGAAAAACTGTTTTTT.